Listed below are T cell receptor beta chains from one sample, sequenced in a study of shared clonotypes between healthy human individuals. Only in-frame clones appear in the TCRdb table, and some are missing; sequencing was by immunoSEQ multiplex PCR. The table has about 2 million clones, 95% seen once. The sequenced material came from naive CD4+ T cells sorted from blood. The receptor set was obtained from a man in his late teens or twenties in good health. The CDR3 runs from the conserved cysteine through the conserved F or W. Clone size is shown for a subset of rows, as once, few, many or a class of expanded clone.

clone_size: NA
v_call: TRBV5-1
cdr3_aa: CASSEDRANNEQFF

clone_size: NA
v_call: TRBV19
cdr3_aa: CASSIDGLGGNEQFF

clone_size: NA
v_call: TRBV28
cdr3_aa: CASSFPTGRGLSNEKLFF

clone_size: NA
v_call: TRBV29-1
cdr3_aa: CSVGEGSVTEAFF

clone_size: NA
v_call: TRBV7-3
cdr3_aa: CASSLRAGFPNSPLHF

clone_size: NA
v_call: TRBV18
cdr3_aa: CASSPTTGIYEQYF

clone_size: once
v_call: TRBV7-9
cdr3_aa: CASSLSSWGTNEKLFF

clone_size: NA
v_call: TRBV30
cdr3_aa: CAWSSRVWETQYF

clone_size: NA
v_call: TRBV28
cdr3_aa: CASSFLDRAPRDGYTF

clone_size: NA
v_call: TRBV5-4
cdr3_aa: CASSLTGTRGYEQYF

clone_size: NA
v_call: TRBV5-1
cdr3_aa: CASSYNPGAETEAFF

clone_size: NA
v_call: TRBV18
cdr3_aa: CASSPRDGLSGNTIYF

clone_size: NA
v_call: TRBV10-3
cdr3_aa: CAISVDRVTEAFF

clone_size: NA
v_call: TRBV5-1
cdr3_aa: CASSARTGVDTQYF